This T cell receptor (beta chain) was recovered during a study of regulatory dendritic cells for organ transplantation. The germline V and J ends were trimmed by 4 bases and 1 base, with 16 bases remaining between them. Germline CDR1 MNHNS, CDR2 SASEGT. This CDR3 has 16 amino acids. The table came from immunoSEQ multiplex PCR; TCRdb's copy has only in-frame clones and leaves some out. Among about 20,000 clones listed, 80% to 90% were seen once. Comment on this clone: Antigen unknown.

Allogeneic regulatory or mature dendritic cells were co-cultured for under six days with CFSE-labeled sorted T cells at 1:10. This chain connects TRBV6-1 to TRBJ2-5; D may be TRBD1 (5 bases). This clonotype was obtained from a human donor in good health. Sequencing input: naive CD4+ T cells from blood cultured with regulatory dendritic cells. Subset specified: CD45RA+ naive T cells. The CDR3, as DNA: TGTGCCAGCAGTGTCCACCGTGGGGCCGCCCAAGAGACCCAGTACTTC. The encoded protein is CASSVHRGAAQETQYF.